The 12 T cell receptor beta chains presented below share a single source sample, sequenced in a study of T cell changes during pregnancy in multiple sclerosis. Measured with immunoSEQ multiplex PCR; TCRdb has only the in-frame clones, and not every one. Here the sample spans over 45,000 clones, 70% to 90% being singletons. Sequences were derived from CD4+ T cells from peripheral blood mononuclear cells, sampled in the first trimester of pregnancy. These receptors were obtained from a female donor with multiple sclerosis, enrolled in a pregnancy study.

The chain couples TRBV5-3 to TRBJ1-2, with D possibly being TRBD1 (6 bases). TRBV5-3 is marked as an open reading frame, function uncertain. Trimming stripped 6 bases from V and 1 base from J, with 16 bases between. CDR3 length: 15 amino acids. In nucleotides, the CDR3 is TGTGCCAGAAAAGGGGGACGGGAAATTAACTATGGCTACACCTTC. The encoded protein is CARKGGREINYGYTF.

To note about this clone: Distinct nucleotide sequences in the sample also encode this CDR3. This chain links TRBV6-5 with TRBJ1-1; no clear D. Germline lookup yields CDR1 MNHEY and CDR2 SVGAGI. The CDR3 loop spans 12 amino acids. Trimming pared 6 bases from V and 1 base from J, leaving 6 bases between. CDR3 in amino acids: CASRSGNTEAFF. CDR3 DNA: TGTGCCAGCAGGTCAGGGAACACTGAAGCTTTCTTT.

On this clone: A junction boundary mismatches the germline segment, possibly from a read error. This chain joins TRBV7-7 and TRBJ2-2; 9 bases line up with TRBD2. This CDR3 is built from 19 residues. The germline gives CDR1 SSHAT, CDR2 FNYEAQ (reference sequence). CDR3 region: CASSLAVSGRAQNTGELFF. The CDR3 coding sequence is TGTGCTAGCAGCTTAGCGGTTAGCGGGAGAGCCCAGAACACCGGGGAGCTGTTTTTT.

The chain has TRBV4-3 and TRBJ1-2, with 11 bases that match TRBD1. This CDR3 is 15 amino acids long. Looked up from germline, CDR1 is LGHNA and CDR2 is YSLEER. Unmatched junction bases numbered 6, after V lost 2 bases and J lost 7 bases. This CDR3 is CASSQSGTGGRGYTF. Written as DNA, the CDR3 is TGCGCCAGCAGCCAATCCGGGACAGGGGGTCGTGGCTACACCTTC.

The J gene is TRBJ2-5, the V gene TRBV27, with 10 bases fitting TRBD2. The V segment lost 4 bases and the J segment 4 bases; nucleotides outside the gene matches: 9. This CDR3 has 16 amino acids. In germline, CDR1 is MNHEY, CDR2 SMNVEV (reference sequence). This CDR3 reads CASSSRRLAGGETQYF. The DNA of the CDR3 is TGTGCCAGCAGTTCCCGGAGGTTAGCGGGAGGAGAGACCCAGTACTTC.

The chain links TRBV18 to TRBJ2-2; 10 bases fit TRBD2. The CDR3 covers 15 residues. Germline V gives CDR1 KGHSH, CDR2 LQKENI. J gave up 6 bases and V 2 bases, and 3 bases lay outside the gene matches. The CDR3 bases are TGTGCCAGCTCACCAGTAGCGGGAGGCTCCGGGGAGCTGTTTTTT. This gives the protein CASSPVAGGSGELFF.

The chain uses TRBV9 and TRBJ1-2; the match to TRBD1 covers 11 bases. J lost 4 bases, V lost 0 bases, and 11 bases had no gene match. The CDR3 contains 18 residues. The V gene's germline CDR1 is SGDLS and CDR2 YYNGEE. Here the CDR3 reads CASSVAAGRDRGTYGYTF. The CDR3 nucleotides read TGTGCCAGCAGCGTAGCGGCCGGCCGGGACAGGGGGACCTATGGCTACACCTTC.

CDR3 amino acids: CASSFGGLSPGIDNSPLHF. CDR3 nucleotides: TGCGCCAGCAGCTTCGGGGGGCTTTCCCCCGGAATCGATAATTCACCCCTCCACTTT. The chain links TRBV5-1 to TRBJ1-6, with D tentatively TRBD1 (6 bases). This CDR3 is 19 amino acids long. CDR1 SGHRS and CDR2 YFSETQ come from the germline V gene. V lost 2 bases, J lost 5 bases, and 23 bases lay in between.

Of note for this clone: The sample contains more than one DNA sequence encoding this CDR3. The V call is TRBV6-6, the J call TRBJ2-7, with 7 bases matching TRBD1. J lost 2 bases, V lost 2 bases, and 3 bases had no gene match. The CDR3 runs to 14 residues. Germline V lookup: CDR1 MNHNY, CDR2 SVGAGI (reference sequence). The CDR3, as DNA: TGTGCCAGCAGTTACCGACAGGGTCCCTACGAGCAGTACTTC. Amino acid sequence: CASSYRQGPYEQYF.

The V call is TRBV7-6, the J call TRBJ2-1; TRBD1 agrees at 10 bases. V trimming: 3 bases; J trimming: 7 bases; junction bases outside the gene matches: 3. The length of the CDR3 is 14 residues. Germline loops: CDR1 SGHVS, CDR2 FNYEAQ. The CDR3 loop reads CASSFGQGGNEQFF. The CDR3 DNA follows: TGTGCCAGCAGCTTTGGACAGGGGGGGAATGAGCAGTTCTTC.

The chain joins TRBV25-1 to TRBJ1-1; TRBD1 matches 7 bases. The CDR3 loop spans 13 amino acids. With V trimmed by 6 bases and J by 1 base, 2 bases remained unmatched. Germline V gene lookup returns CDR1 MGHDK and CDR2 SYGVNS. The CDR3 region is CASRGQANTEAFF. The CDR3 bases are TGTGCCAGCAGAGGACAGGCGAACACTGAAGCTTTCTTT.

This chain joins TRBV5-4 and TRBJ2-7; 8 nucleotides line up with TRBD1. This CDR3 comprises 13 residues. With 3 bases clipped from V and 2 bases from J, the junction kept 1 base outside the gene matches. Germline V lookup: CDR1 SGHNT, CDR2 YYREEE (reference sequence). The CDR3 reads CASSSTGAYEQYF. Written as DNA, the CDR3 is TGTGCCAGCAGCTCGACAGGGGCCTACGAGCAGTACTTC.